A selection of T cell receptor beta chains follows, all from one sample in a study of identical twins. A single record per CDR3 protein comes from TCRdb applying MiXCR to the 5' RACE reads. The profile shows around 340,000 distinct CDR3 sequences, about 12% of them singletons. In addition, the sample was reused for a study of yellow fever vaccine responses in identical twins.

The source material was CD8+ T cells sorted from blood. The origin of the receptors is a woman between 18 and 29 years old in good health. The CDR3 runs from the conserved cysteine through the conserved F or W. The order of the fields is J gene, V gene, D gene, clone size, CDR3 protein, CDR3 DNA. A D gene is named only where the DNA matches it firmly. Part of the rows lack a size; the others show once, few, many or a class for expanded clones.

J gene: TRBJ2-6
V gene: TRBV6-1
D gene: .
clone size: few
CDR3 protein: CASMTSGANVLTF
CDR3 DNA: TGTGCCAGCATGACATCGGGGGCCAACGTCCTGACTTTC

J gene: TRBJ2-3
V gene: TRBV9
D gene: .
clone size: few
CDR3 protein: CASSVRAADTQYF
CDR3 DNA: TGTGCCAGCAGCGTAAGGGCGGCAGATACGCAGTATTTT

J gene: TRBJ1-2
V gene: TRBV20-1
D gene: TRBD1
clone size: .
CDR3 protein: CSARDLQGVDYGYTF
CDR3 DNA: TGCAGTGCTAGAGATCTCCAGGGGGTTGACTATGGCTACACCTTC

J gene: TRBJ1-2
V gene: TRBV20-1
D gene: .
clone size: .
CDR3 protein: CSARGGNF
CDR3 DNA: TGCAGTGCCAGAGGGGGGAACTTC

J gene: TRBJ2-7
V gene: TRBV28
D gene: .
clone size: .
CDR3 protein: CASSLTPSRSNEQYF
CDR3 DNA: TGTGCCAGCAGTTTGACCCCAAGCCGAAGTAACGAGCAGTACTTC

J gene: TRBJ2-1
V gene: TRBV12-3/TRBV12-4
D gene: .
clone size: many
CDR3 protein: CASRPPRGGLGNEQFF
CDR3 DNA: TGTGCCAGCAGACCCCCTCGCGGAGGGTTAGGAAATGAGCAGTTCTTC

J gene: TRBJ2-5
V gene: TRBV4-1
D gene: .
clone size: .
CDR3 protein: CASSLLRSEAQYF
CDR3 DNA: TGCGCCAGCAGCCTACTTAGAAGCGAAGCCCAGTACTTC

J gene: TRBJ1-5
V gene: TRBV29-1
D gene: TRBD1
clone size: many
CDR3 protein: CSVLAGGSNQPQHF
CDR3 DNA: TGCAGCGTCTTGGCAGGGGGGAGCAATCAGCCCCAGCATTTT

J gene: TRBJ2-7
V gene: TRBV11-2
D gene: TRBD2
clone size: .
CDR3 protein: CASSHGEGQPSYEQYF
CDR3 DNA: TGTGCCAGCAGCCATGGGGAGGGGCAACCCTCCTACGAGCAGTACTTC

J gene: TRBJ2-1
V gene: TRBV28
D gene: .
clone size: .
CDR3 protein: CASRRDSSYNEQFF
CDR3 DNA: TGTGCCAGCAGGCGGGACAGTTCCTACAATGAGCAGTTCTTC

J gene: TRBJ2-5
V gene: TRBV7-9
D gene: TRBD1
clone size: .
CDR3 protein: CASPGQGEETQYF
CDR3 DNA: TGTGCCAGCCCGGGACAGGGTGAAGAGACCCAGTACTTC

J gene: TRBJ2-2
V gene: TRBV4-2
D gene: TRBD2
clone size: .
CDR3 protein: CASSLLAGYPTGELFF
CDR3 DNA: TGTGCCAGCAGCCTCCTAGCGGGGTACCCCACCGGGGAGCTGTTTTTT

J gene: TRBJ2-1
V gene: TRBV5-1
D gene: TRBD2
clone size: .
CDR3 protein: CASSPGASGLLSSYNEQFF
CDR3 DNA: TGCGCCAGCAGCCCGGGTGCTAGCGGGTTACTGAGCTCCTACAATGAGCAGTTCTTC

J gene: TRBJ1-5
V gene: TRBV7-9
D gene: .
clone size: .
CDR3 protein: CASSPPGINQPQHF
CDR3 DNA: TGTGCCAGCAGCCCCCCCGGTATTAATCAGCCCCAGCATTTT

J gene: TRBJ2-1
V gene: TRBV4-1
D gene: .
clone size: few
CDR3 protein: CASSHPSDSRRLDEQFF
CDR3 DNA: TGCGCCAGCAGCCACCCTTCGGACAGCCGTCGGCTCGATGAGCAGTTCTTC

J gene: TRBJ2-1
V gene: TRBV5-6
D gene: TRBD1
clone size: .
CDR3 protein: CASSQDRGVPNEQFF
CDR3 DNA: TGTGCCAGCAGCCAGGACAGGGGGGTCCCCAATGAGCAGTTCTTC

J gene: TRBJ2-7
V gene: TRBV12-5
D gene: TRBD1
clone size: .
CDR3 protein: CASGLRQGTDEQYF
CDR3 DNA: TGTGCTAGTGGTTTGCGACAGGGAACCGACGAGCAGTACTTC

J gene: TRBJ1-4
V gene: TRBV4-1
D gene: .
clone size: .
CDR3 protein: CASSQGNEKLFF
CDR3 DNA: TGCGCCAGCAGCCAAGGGAATGAAAAACTGTTTTTT

J gene: TRBJ2-1
V gene: TRBV12-5
D gene: .
clone size: few
CDR3 protein: CASGLEGSRAGQFF
CDR3 DNA: TGTGCTAGTGGTTTGGAGGGCAGTAGGGCCGGGCAGTTCTTC

J gene: TRBJ2-1
V gene: TRBV6-5
D gene: TRBD1
clone size: .
CDR3 protein: CASSYSGQGAFNEQFF
CDR3 DNA: TGTGCCAGCAGTTACTCTGGACAGGGGGCTTTCAATGAGCAGTTCTTC

J gene: TRBJ2-3
V gene: TRBV15
D gene: .
clone size: few
CDR3 protein: CATSSITDTQYF
CDR3 DNA: TGTGCCACCAGCAGCATCACAGATACGCAGTATTTT

J gene: TRBJ2-1
V gene: TRBV7-9
D gene: .
clone size: few
CDR3 protein: CASSLAATGNEQFF
CDR3 DNA: TGTGCCAGCAGCTTAGCAGCGACAGGTAATGAGCAGTTCTTC

J gene: TRBJ2-1
V gene: TRBV7-9
D gene: TRBD2
clone size: .
CDR3 protein: CASSYRLAGLPEQFF
CDR3 DNA: TGTGCCAGCAGCTATAGACTAGCGGGATTACCTGAGCAGTTCTTC

J gene: TRBJ2-5
V gene: TRBV5-1
D gene: TRBD1
clone size: few
CDR3 protein: CASSMTGEYETQYF
CDR3 DNA: TGCGCCAGCAGCATGACAGGGGAGTATGAGACCCAGTACTTC

J gene: TRBJ1-4
V gene: TRBV2
D gene: .
clone size: few
CDR3 protein: CASQGQNEKLFF
CDR3 DNA: TGTGCCTCCCAAGGACAGAATGAAAAACTGTTTTTT

J gene: TRBJ2-7
V gene: TRBV11-1
D gene: TRBD2
clone size: many
CDR3 protein: CASSFAPGLAGLLYEQYF
CDR3 DNA: TGTGCCAGCAGCTTCGCCCCGGGACTAGCGGGATTGCTCTACGAGCAGTACTTC

J gene: TRBJ2-1
V gene: TRBV2
D gene: .
clone size: .
CDR3 protein: CASSGGGHVEQFF
CDR3 DNA: TGTGCCAGCAGTGGGGGGGGCCACGTTGAGCAGTTCTTC

J gene: TRBJ2-7
V gene: TRBV7-9
D gene: .
clone size: .
CDR3 protein: CASTPAGSYEQYF
CDR3 DNA: TGTGCCAGCACCCCAGCAGGGAGCTACGAGCAGTACTTC

J gene: TRBJ2-6
V gene: TRBV27
D gene: .
clone size: .
CDR3 protein: CATCPFPSGANVLTF
CDR3 DNA: TGTGCCACCTGCCCATTCCCCTCTGGGGCCAACGTCCTGACTTTC

J gene: TRBJ1-5
V gene: TRBV10-2
D gene: .
clone size: many
CDR3 protein: CASSEVWTDQPQHF
CDR3 DNA: TGCGCCAGCAGTGAGGTTTGGACCGATCAGCCCCAGCATTTT

J gene: TRBJ1-2
V gene: TRBV19
D gene: TRBD1
clone size: .
CDR3 protein: CASTPTGGSLNYGYTF
CDR3 DNA: TGTGCCAGTACCCCGACAGGGGGCTCCCTTAACTATGGCTACACCTTC

J gene: TRBJ2-3
V gene: TRBV7-9
D gene: .
clone size: few
CDR3 protein: CASSQGQGSGDTQYF
CDR3 DNA: TGTGCCAGCAGCCAGGGGCAGGGATCTGGAGATACGCAGTATTTT

J gene: TRBJ2-3
V gene: TRBV3-1
D gene: .
clone size: few
CDR3 protein: CASSQGEGEADTQYF
CDR3 DNA: TGTGCCAGCAGCCAAGGGGAAGGGGAGGCAGATACGCAGTATTTT

J gene: TRBJ2-2
V gene: TRBV10-3
D gene: TRBD1
clone size: .
CDR3 protein: CAISERDSSNRPNTGELFF
CDR3 DNA: TGTGCCATCAGTGAGAGGGACAGCTCAAATAGACCGAACACCGGGGAGCTGTTTTTT

J gene: TRBJ1-5
V gene: TRBV20-1
D gene: .
clone size: few
CDR3 protein: CSAGDGDQPQHF
CDR3 DNA: TGCAGTGCGGGGGACGGAGATCAGCCCCAGCATTTT

J gene: TRBJ1-5
V gene: TRBV15
D gene: TRBD1
clone size: .
CDR3 protein: CATSGWDSGNQPQHF
CDR3 DNA: TGTGCCACCAGCGGCTGGGACAGTGGGAATCAGCCCCAGCATTTT

J gene: TRBJ1-5
V gene: TRBV24-1
D gene: .
clone size: few
CDR3 protein: CATGVSQPQHF
CDR3 DNA: TGTGCCACCGGAGTAAGTCAGCCCCAGCATTTT

J gene: TRBJ2-2
V gene: TRBV18
D gene: .
clone size: .
CDR3 protein: CASSPRSVGDHTGELFF
CDR3 DNA: TGTGCCAGCTCACCACGTTCAGTCGGGGACCATACCGGGGAGCTGTTTTTT

J gene: TRBJ2-7
V gene: TRBV7-9
D gene: .
clone size: .
CDR3 protein: CASSSRDGGPEQYF
CDR3 DNA: TGTGCCAGCAGCTCCCGTGATGGAGGTCCCGAGCAGTACTTC

J gene: TRBJ2-1
V gene: TRBV7-9
D gene: .
clone size: .
CDR3 protein: CASSLFPAEYNEQFF
CDR3 DNA: TGTGCCAGCAGCTTATTTCCAGCGGAATACAATGAGCAGTTCTTC

J gene: TRBJ2-5
V gene: TRBV7-9
D gene: TRBD2
clone size: few
CDR3 protein: CASSFSPMWRGGETQYF
CDR3 DNA: TGTGCCAGCAGCTTCTCCCCAATGTGGCGGGGGGGGGAGACCCAGTACTTC

J gene: TRBJ2-1
V gene: TRBV6-4
D gene: TRBD2
clone size: once
CDR3 protein: CASSRSSGGNNEQFF
CDR3 DNA: TGTGCCAGCAGTCGTAGTAGCGGGGGTAACAATGAGCAGTTCTTC

J gene: TRBJ2-1
V gene: TRBV11-2
D gene: TRBD2
clone size: .
CDR3 protein: CASRLAGALSYNEQFF
CDR3 DNA: TGTGCCAGCAGGTTAGCGGGGGCACTCTCCTACAATGAGCAGTTCTTC

J gene: TRBJ2-1
V gene: TRBV29-1
D gene: TRBD2
clone size: .
CDR3 protein: CSVGGLAGLEYEQFF
CDR3 DNA: TGCAGCGTTGGGGGACTAGCGGGATTGGAGTATGAGCAGTTCTTC

J gene: TRBJ1-1
V gene: TRBV27
D gene: TRBD1
clone size: few
CDR3 protein: CASSKQGYTEAFF
CDR3 DNA: TGTGCCAGCAGTAAACAGGGGTACACTGAAGCTTTCTTT

J gene: TRBJ2-7
V gene: TRBV4-1
D gene: .
clone size: few
CDR3 protein: CASSQVGQSYEQYF
CDR3 DNA: TGCGCCAGCAGCCAAGTAGGACAGAGCTACGAGCAGTACTTC

J gene: TRBJ2-3
V gene: TRBV2
D gene: TRBD2
clone size: many
CDR3 protein: CASSESDAGGPTDTQYF
CDR3 DNA: TGTGCCAGCAGTGAAAGTGATGCGGGAGGGCCCACAGATACGCAGTATTTT

J gene: TRBJ2-5
V gene: TRBV6-1
D gene: .
clone size: .
CDR3 protein: CASKEDSLYQETQYF
CDR3 DNA: TGTGCTAGTAAAGAAGACTCTTTGTACCAAGAGACCCAGTACTTC

J gene: TRBJ2-2
V gene: TRBV2
D gene: .
clone size: many
CDR3 protein: CASSEDRYTGELFF
CDR3 DNA: TGTGCCAGCAGTGAAGACAGGTACACCGGGGAGCTGTTTTTT

J gene: TRBJ2-3
V gene: TRBV5-1
D gene: .
clone size: few
CDR3 protein: CASSLEQGTDTQYF
CDR3 DNA: TGCGCCAGCAGCTTGGAGCAGGGCACAGATACGCAGTATTTT

J gene: TRBJ2-1
V gene: TRBV7-2
D gene: TRBD2
clone size: many
CDR3 protein: CASSSGASAPKYNEQFF
CDR3 DNA: TGTGCCAGCAGCAGCGGGGCAAGCGCCCCGAAATACAATGAGCAGTTCTTC

J gene: TRBJ2-5
V gene: TRBV12-3/TRBV12-4
D gene: TRBD2
clone size: .
CDR3 protein: CASSSNERGLGTQYF
CDR3 DNA: TGTGCCAGCAGCTCAAACGAGCGGGGCCTAGGGACCCAGTACTTC

J gene: TRBJ2-1
V gene: TRBV9
D gene: .
clone size: .
CDR3 protein: CASSVARAPYNEQFF
CDR3 DNA: TGTGCCAGCAGCGTAGCCCGGGCCCCCTACAATGAGCAGTTCTTC

J gene: TRBJ2-1
V gene: TRBV12-3/TRBV12-4
D gene: .
clone size: many
CDR3 protein: CASSSSGGEYNEQFF
CDR3 DNA: TGTGCCAGCAGCTCGTCAGGGGGGGAGTACAATGAGCAGTTCTTC